This T cell receptor (beta chain) was profiled in a study of monozygotic twins with inflammatory bowel disease. TCRdb reprocessed the 5' RACE reads and keeps a single row for each CDR3 protein, giving no DNA. This table lists around 380,000 distinct CDR3 sequences. Germline assignment: CDR1 SGHTA and CDR2 FQGNSA. This CDR3 contains 14 residues. The sequencing input was blood. The clonotype comes from a human donor with ulcerative colitis or Crohn's disease, or a healthy co-twin of an affected twin (not recorded which). The chain links TRBV7-2 to TRBJ2-1. CDR3 sequence: CASSPLCSYNEQLF.